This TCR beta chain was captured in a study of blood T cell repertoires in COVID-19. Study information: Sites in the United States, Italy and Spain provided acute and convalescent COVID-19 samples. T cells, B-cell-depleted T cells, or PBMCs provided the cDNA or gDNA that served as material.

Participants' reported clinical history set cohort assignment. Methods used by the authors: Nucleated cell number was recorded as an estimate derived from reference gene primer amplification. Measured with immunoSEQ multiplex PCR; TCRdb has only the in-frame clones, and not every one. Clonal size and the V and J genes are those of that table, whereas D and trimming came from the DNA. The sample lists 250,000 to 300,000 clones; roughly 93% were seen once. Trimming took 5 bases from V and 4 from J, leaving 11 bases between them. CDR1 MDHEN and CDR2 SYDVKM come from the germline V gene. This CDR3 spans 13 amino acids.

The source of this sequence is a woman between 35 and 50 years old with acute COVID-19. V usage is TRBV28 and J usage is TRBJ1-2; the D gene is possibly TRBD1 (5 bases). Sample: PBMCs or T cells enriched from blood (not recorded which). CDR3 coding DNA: TGTGCCAGCAGTGGGGGGAAGACCTATGGCTACACCTTC. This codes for CASSGGKTYGYTF.